A single sample gave rise to the 20 T cell receptor beta chains below, sequenced in a study of blood T cell repertoires in COVID-19. The repertoire was sequenced with immunoSEQ multiplex PCR; TCRdb's copy has only in-frame clones and lacks some. The table lists roughly 200,000 clones, roughly 86% of them singletons, with more than 2.5% in the top ten. The specimen sequenced was peripheral blood. The receptors here all came from a man aged 60 to 69 with acute or convalescent COVID-19.

The V call is TRBV24-1, the J call TRBJ2-3, with D unclear. CDR3 length: 13 residues. Trimming pared 5 bases from V and 6 bases from J, leaving 11 bases between. Germline V gives CDR1 KGHDR, CDR2 SFDVKD. CDR3 coding DNA: TGTGCCACCAGTGGTGGCAGTGGTGATACGCAGTATTTT. Amino acid sequence: CATSGGSGDTQYF.

This sequence joins TRBV4-2 and TRBJ2-2; possible D gene TRBD1, 5 bases. The length of the CDR3 is 15 residues. Germline CDR1 LGHNA, CDR2 YNFKEQ. Trimming removed 0 bases at V and 3 bases at J, with 8 bases between. The CDR3 DNA sequence: TGTGCCAGCAGCCAAGACAGGGCGGACACCGGGGAGCTGTTTTTT. Its protein product is CASSQDRADTGELFF.

J is TRBJ1-6 and V is TRBV9, with TRBD1 as a possible D gene (6 bases). CDR1 is SGDLS and CDR2 is YYNGEE in the germline V gene. V gave up 4 bases and J gave up 10 bases, with 15 bases separating them. The CDR3 is made up of 14 amino acids. DNA of the CDR3: TGTGCCAGCAGCCCCGCTAGGGGGGGCTCACCCCTCCACTTT. Translation gives CASSPARGGSPLHF.

The chain is built from TRBV6-5 and TRBJ2-5, with 8 positions matching TRBD2. The germline V gene encodes CDR1 MNHEY and CDR2 SVGAGI. J was trimmed by 5 bases and V by 2 bases; bases with no gene match: 4. CDR3 length: 14 amino acids. CDR3 DNA: TGTGCCAGCAGTTACAGCTTAGCGGGGGAGACCCAGTACTTC. Its translation: CASSYSLAGETQYF.

The rearrangement uses TRBV3-1 (or the pseudogene TRBV3-2) and TRBJ1-4; the D gene is possibly TRBD1 (5 bases). Trimming took off 6 bases at V and 10 bases at J, with 15 bases between the two ends. The germline CDR1 and CDR2 sequences are LGHDT and YNNKEL (reference sequence). The CDR3 is 13 residues long. CDR3 region: CASSQTQGRKLFF. The DNA for the CDR3 is TGTGCCAGCAGTCAGACCCAGGGAAGAAAACTGTTTTTT.

The count of this clone is one. The gene calls are TRBV6-1 and TRBJ2-3; TRBD2 agrees at 15 bases. The CDR3 totals 18 residues. CDR1 is MNHNS, CDR2 SASEGT, per germline. J gave up 0 bases and V 4 bases, and 5 bases lay outside the gene matches. The CDR3 protein is CASSALGLAGGSTDTQYF. The CDR3 region has the DNA TGTGCCAGCAGTGCCCTGGGACTAGCGGGGGGTAGCACAGATACGCAGTATTTT.

J is TRBJ2-1 and V is TRBV7-2; D gene unclear. Germline loops: CDR1 SGHTA, CDR2 FQGNSA. The V and J ends lost 5 bases and 8 bases respectively, with 10 bases between them. This CDR3 region has 12 residues. The CDR3 protein is CASSPYAHEQFF. The CDR3 region has the DNA TGTGCCAGCAGCCCGTACGCGCATGAGCAGTTCTTC.

The genes are TRBV6-6 and TRBJ2-5; TRBD2 matches at 12 bases. The CDR3 sequence is 19 residues long. J was trimmed by 5 bases and V by 5 bases; bases with no gene match: 18. Per the germline V gene, CDR1 is MNHNY and CDR2 is SVGAGI (reference sequence). CDR3 amino acids: CASSHPRGLAGGPGETQYF. The DNA for the CDR3 is TGTGCCAGCAGTCACCCCCGGGGGCTAGCGGGGGGGCCGGGTGAGACCCAGTACTTC.

This clone was counted a few times. The chain is built from TRBV20-1 and TRBJ1-1; D ambiguous. Germline V lookup: CDR1 DFQATT, CDR2 SNEGSKA (reference sequence). This CDR3 comprises 16 residues. Between the trimmed V and J ends, which lost 3 bases and 10 bases, there was a span of 27 bases. CDR3 coding DNA: TGCAGTGCTAGTAATCTGGCTGTCCTAAGTACAAGGAGAGCTTTCTTT. This encodes CSASNLAVLSTRRAFF.

The chain combines TRBV7-3 with TRBJ2-1; 12 nucleotides line up with TRBD1. The germline CDR1 and CDR2 sequences are SGHTA and FQGTGA. Trimming took 5 bases from V and 9 from J; bases not matched to a gene: 14. The CDR3 length is 17 residues. DNA for the CDR3: TGTGCCAGCAGCCCGGGACAGGGGGCTGTCCCCATCGGTGAGCAGTTCTTC. Encoded protein: CASSPGQGAVPIGEQFF. Full variable domain (missing parts from reference TRBV7-3 and TRBJ2-1): GAGVSQTPSNKVTEKGKYVELRCDPISGHTALYWYRQSLGQGPEFLIYFQGTGAADDSGLPNDRFFAVRPEGSVSTLKIQRTERGDSAVYLCASSPGQGAVPIGEQFFGPGTRLTVL.

The gene calls are TRBV19 and TRBJ2-1, with 8 bases identical to TRBD2. Looked up from germline, CDR1 is LNHDA and CDR2 is SQIVND (reference sequence). V gave up 6 bases and J gave up 8 bases; unmatched junction bases: 12. CDR3 length equals 15 residues. CDR3 amino acids: CASSPGGGYGDEQFF. The DNA for the CDR3 is TGTGCCAGTAGCCCCGGGGGGGGCTATGGGGATGAGCAGTTCTTC.

The chain has TRBV2 and TRBJ2-3, with TRBD2 matching over 8 bases. Germline CDR1 is SNHLY and CDR2 is FYNNEI. The CDR3 totals 16 residues. After removal of 6 bases from V and 6 bases from J, the junction contained 14 bases not matched to a gene. DNA for the CDR3: TGTGCCAGCAGCGCGGGTTGGCGGTCGGGGGGGGATACGCAGTATTTT. Translation gives CASSAGWRSGGDTQYF.

V usage is TRBV3-1 (or the pseudogene TRBV3-2) and J usage is TRBJ2-7; no firm D call. Between the trimmed V and J ends, which lost 3 bases and 0 bases, there was a span of 18 bases. The CDR3 has 17 residues. Germline V lookup: CDR1 LGHDT, CDR2 YNNKEL (reference sequence). CDR3 residues: CASSHSALQAYSYEQYF. The DNA of the CDR3 is TGTGCCAGCAGCCACTCCGCTTTGCAGGCCTACTCCTACGAGCAGTACTTC.

The chain uses TRBV11-3 and TRBJ2-1; the D is unclear. The CDR3 extends over 13 amino acids. Trimming left V 0 bases short and J 10 bases short, with 10 bases between. Germline values: CDR1 SGHNT, CDR2 YENEEA. In DNA form, the CDR3 reads TGTGCCAGCAGCTTAGATCCGTGGCGGGAGCAGTTCTTC. It encodes CASSLDPWREQFF.

The J gene is TRBJ1-4, the V gene TRBV4-1; 7 nucleotides align to TRBD1. This CDR3 is built from 17 residues. V shed 3 bases, J shed 5 bases, and the junction held 12 bases outside the gene matches. Germline V gives CDR1 MGHRA, CDR2 YSYEKL. The CDR3 is CASSHPSTGTRNEKLFF. The CDR3 bases are TGCGCCAGCAGCCACCCTTCGACAGGGACAAGGAATGAAAAACTGTTTTTT.

The chain joins TRBV9 to TRBJ2-6, with 7 bases matching TRBD2. V was clipped by 3 bases and J by 2 bases; unmatched bases: 8. This CDR3 is built from 17 residues. CDR1 and CDR2 from the germline V gene are SGDLS and YYNGEE. DNA of the CDR3: TGTGCCAGCAGCGCCGTCTCCGGGGGGACTGGGGCCAACGTCCTGACTTTC. It specifies CASSAVSGGTGANVLTF.

V is TRBV6-4 and J is TRBJ2-2; D might be TRBD2 (5 bases). Trimming removed 8 bases from V and 0 bases from J, with 10 bases in between. This CDR3 spans 14 amino acids. Germline V CDR1 and CDR2: MRHNA, SNTAGT. The CDR3 coding sequence is TGTGCCAGCGCGGCCGGGACGAACACCGGGGAGCTGTTTTTT. Amino acids: CASAAGTNTGELFF.

This chain uses TRBV11-2 with TRBJ2-7; D might be TRBD2 (7 bases). The CDR3 runs to 16 residues. Trimming took off 5 bases at V and 1 base at J, with 18 bases between the two ends. The germline V gene encodes CDR1 SGHAT and CDR2 FQNNGV. CDR3: CASSPSGGRASYEQYF. The CDR3 DNA sequence: TGTGCCAGCAGCCCTTCCGGGGGGCGGGCTTCCTACGAGCAGTACTTC.

The CDR3: CATRLAGGDTQYF. The CDR3 region has the DNA TGTGCCACACGACTAGCGGGGGGAGATACGCAGTATTTT. The V and J genes are TRBV12-3 or TRBV12-4 and TRBJ2-3, with TRBD2 identical over 13 bases. This CDR3 is 13 amino acids long. The junction had 3 bases not matched to a gene; V was cut back by 10 bases and J by 5 bases.

CDR3 region: CASSYGQGAPNYGYTF. DNA of the CDR3: TGTGCCAGCAGTTACGGACAGGGGGCGCCTAACTATGGCTACACCTTC. The chain is built from TRBV6-2 or TRBV6-3 and TRBJ1-2, with 11 bases identical to TRBD1. The CDR3 spans 16 residues. CDR1 and CDR2 (germline): MNHEY, SVGEGT. J was trimmed by 0 bases and V by 2 bases; bases with no gene match: 2.